Below are 23 T cell receptor beta chains sequenced from a single sample in a study of identical twins. TCRdb re-analysed the 5' RACE reads in MiXCR, keeping a single row per CDR3 protein. The table records some 1,600,000 distinct CDR3 sequences, 32% of them present only once. Source material: cord blood. The receptors come from a newborn girl in good health.

This clonotype was detected a few times. This chain uses TRBV20-1 with TRBJ1-2, with TRBD1 matching 9 bases. This CDR3 region has 13 residues. V was clipped by 0 bases and J by 8 bases; unmatched bases: 4. CDR1 is DFQATT and CDR2 is SNEGSKA in the germline V gene (reference sequence). The CDR3 is CSARDRTGVGYTF. In DNA form, the CDR3 reads TGCAGTGCTAGAGATCGGACAGGGGTCGGCTACACCTTC.

The chain employs TRBV10-3 and TRBJ2-4; 8 nucleotides match TRBD1. Matching the DNA end better, TRBJ2-7 makes the J call doubtful. The length of the CDR3 is 15 residues. In germline, CDR1 is ENHRY, CDR2 SYGVKD. The CDR3 nucleotides read TGTGCCATCAGTGATAGACAGGGGCCAGCCTACGAGCAGTACTTC. Translating it yields CAISDRQGPAYEQYF.

Only a few counts were recorded for this clonotype. The chain carries TRBV28 and TRBJ2-3; TRBD2 agrees at 8 bases. CDR1 is MDHEN, CDR2 SYDVKM, per germline. After removal of 7 bases from V and 2 bases from J, the junction contained 8 bases not matched to a gene. The CDR3 length is 15 residues. In DNA form, the CDR3 reads TGTGCCAGCATCACGGGGGGGTTCGACACAGATACGCAGTATTTT. This translates into CASITGGFDTDTQYF.

This clonotype appeared a few times. The chain has TRBV6-6 and TRBJ1-2, with 10 positions matching TRBD1. CDR1 is MNHNY, CDR2 SVGAGI, per germline (reference sequence). The CDR3 covers 17 residues. V lost 3 bases to trimming and J lost 6 bases; unmatched junction nucleotides: 13. The CDR3 region is CASSYRHLTGTGDGYTF. CDR3 in DNA: TGTGCCAGCAGTTATCGTCATCTTACCGGGACAGGGGATGGCTACACCTTC.

Ten or more counts support this clonotype. This chain connects TRBV15 to TRBJ2-1; possibly TRBD1 for D (6 bases). The CDR3 has 15 residues. V gave up 0 bases and J gave up 3 bases, with 9 bases separating them. Germline assignment: CDR1 LNHNV and CDR2 YYDKDF (reference sequence). CDR3 region: CATSRDRGSYNEQFF. The CDR3 DNA is TGTGCCACCAGCAGAGATAGGGGGAGCTACAATGAGCAGTTCTTC.

The table lists this clonotype with many counts. The chain links TRBV11-2 to TRBJ1-1; the D gene is possibly TRBD1 (5 bases). Germline CDR1 SGHAT, CDR2 FQNNGV. The length of the CDR3 is 13 residues. Trimming pared 5 bases from V and 4 bases from J, leaving 11 bases between. Here the CDR3 reads CASSLGGITEAFF. The CDR3 DNA follows: TGTGCCAGCAGCCTGGGGGGGATCACTGAAGCTTTCTTT.

J is TRBJ1-2 and V is TRBV3-1, with D possibly TRBD1 on 6 matching bases. V lost 0 bases, J lost 4 bases, and 18 bases lay in between. Germline CDR1 and CDR2: LGHDT and YNNKEL (reference sequence). The CDR3 loop spans 17 amino acids. For the CDR3, the DNA is TGTGCCAGCAGCCAAGAATCCTCGCCTGGGGGCGTCTATGGCTACACCTTC. Translated: CASSQESSPGGVYGYTF.

The rearrangement links TRBV29-1 to TRBJ1-1, with D perhaps TRBD1 (5 bases). V lost 5 bases and J 9 bases, leaving 13 bases between the germline ends. The length of the CDR3 is 11 residues. Germline V gene lookup returns CDR1 SQVTM and CDR2 ANQGSEA. CDR3 residues: CSVCGQGKAFF. DNA for the CDR3: TGCAGCGTTTGCGGGCAGGGAAAAGCTTTCTTT.

The chain has TRBV6-6 and TRBJ1-1; D remains unclear. Germline V CDR1 and CDR2: MNHNY, SVGAGI (reference sequence). This CDR3 has 14 residues. V lost 0 bases and J 0 bases, leaving 5 bases between the germline ends. The DNA for the CDR3 is TGTGCCAGCAGTTACTCACAATTGAACACTGAAGCTTTCTTT. Its protein is CASSYSQLNTEAFF.

The CDR3 loop reads CASSLARRRNEQFF. CDR3 nucleotide sequence: TGCGCCAGCAGCTTGGCGAGGCGTCGCAATGAGCAGTTCTTC. This rearrangement joins TRBV5-1 to TRBJ2-1; D is ambiguous. The CDR3 spans 14 residues. Germline V gene data show CDR1 as SGHRS and CDR2 as YFSETQ. Trimming took 0 bases from V and 6 from J, leaving 10 bases between them.

The chain carries TRBV12-3 or TRBV12-4 and TRBJ2-1, with D possibly called TRBD1 or TRBD2 (5 bases each). Trimming shortened V by 5 bases and J by 3 bases, and 14 bases separated the two germline ends. This CDR3 is 15 amino acids long. The CDR3 region is CASSRDPPNYNEQFF. CDR3 DNA sequence: TGTGCCAGCAGTCGGGACCCACCGAACTACAATGAGCAGTTCTTC.

This rearrangement joins TRBV27 to TRBJ2-7; 8 nucleotides match TRBD2. Germline-derived CDR1 and CDR2 are MNHEY and SMNVEV (reference sequence). The V gene end was trimmed by 4 bases and the J gene end by 1 base; junction bases not matched to a gene: 3. The CDR3 is made up of 14 amino acids. The CDR3 reads CASSSGGQSYEQYF. The CDR3 DNA reads as TGTGCCAGCAGTTCGGGGGGGCAGTCCTACGAGCAGTACTTC.

The V call is TRBV28, the J call TRBJ2-7; 7 bases are shared with TRBD2. Per germline, CDR1 MDHEN and CDR2 SYDVKM. There are 13 residues in the CDR3. Trimming removed 8 bases from V and 0 bases from J; junction bases left unmatched: 4. Here the CDR3 reads CASPSGGSYEQYF. For the CDR3, the DNA is TGTGCCAGCCCTTCGGGGGGCTCCTACGAGCAGTACTTC.

A word on this clonotype: The junction departs from germline at one end; a sequencing error may be responsible. This chain joins TRBV6-1 and TRBJ1-2; the D gene is possibly TRBD1 (6 bases). The CDR3 contains 15 residues. Germline V gives CDR1 MNHNS, CDR2 SASEGT. The CDR3 coding sequence is TGTGCCAGCAGCACCATCTCAGGGGTTAGCTATGACTACACCTTC. This translates into CASSTISGVSYDYTF.

This clonotype was observed once. This chain links TRBV12-3 or TRBV12-4 with TRBJ2-1; D is perhaps TRBD1 (6 bases). CDR3 length equals 14 residues. Trimming took off 3 bases at V and 6 bases at J, with 12 bases between the two ends. Written as DNA, the CDR3 is TGTGCCAGCAGTTTCACAGGGTACTCCAATGAGCAGTTCTTC. Its translation is CASSFTGYSNEQFF.

This clonotype was found a few times. The rearrangement links TRBV20-1 to TRBJ2-7; unclear D gene. Germline-derived CDR1 and CDR2 are DFQATT and SNEGSKA (reference sequence). Trimming shortened V by 6 bases and J by 3 bases, and 12 bases separated the two germline ends. There are 12 residues in the CDR3. The DNA for the CDR3 is TGCAGTGCCCAAAAGGGTGTCTACGAGCAGTACTTC. Its translation is CSAQKGVYEQYF.

This rearrangement joins TRBV24-1 to TRBJ1-1; TRBD1 is a possible D gene (6 bases). V lost 10 bases and J 4 bases, leaving 15 bases between the germline ends. Germline CDR1 is KGHDR and CDR2 is SFDVKD. The CDR3 totals 13 residues. The CDR3 DNA follows: TGTGCCACGGGGGGCGGGCCTAGCACTGAAGCTTTCTTT. Its translation: CATGGGPSTEAFF.

The chain carries TRBV28 and TRBJ2-7; 7 bases match TRBD2. Germline V CDR1 and CDR2: MDHEN, SYDVKM. The V segment lost 8 bases and the J segment 3 bases; nucleotides outside the gene matches: 10. The CDR3 has 14 residues. CDR3 nucleotides: TGTGCCAGCGGCGGGGGTCCTCCGTTCTACGAGCAGTACTTC. Translation gives CASGGGPPFYEQYF.

This clonotype has a handful of counts. This rearrangement joins TRBV7-8 to TRBJ1-1; 9 positions agree with TRBD1. Germline trimming cut 3 bases from V and 1 base from J; bases unmatched to any gene: 6. Germline CDR1 reads SGHVS; CDR2 reads FQNEAQ. The CDR3 contains 16 residues. The CDR3 loop is CASSLTTTGGNTEAFF. The CDR3 nucleotides are TGTGCCAGCAGCTTGACAACGACAGGGGGGAACACTGAAGCTTTCTTT. Complete variable domain (other parts from reference TRBV7-8 and TRBJ1-1): GAGVSQSPRYKVAKRGQDVALRCDPISGHVSLFWYQQALGQGPEFLTYFQNEAQLDKSGLPSDRFFAERPEGSVSTLKIQRTQQEDSAVYLCASSLTTTGGNTEAFFGQGTRLTVV.

The gene calls are TRBV3-1 and TRBJ1-2, with D possibly TRBD1 on 5 matching bases. CDR3 length: 16 residues. Germline V gene sequence: CDR1 LGHDT, CDR2 YNNKEL (reference sequence). Trimming pared 0 bases from V and 4 bases from J, leaving 15 bases between. The CDR3 nucleotides are TGTGCCAGCAGCCAAGATCAGGGTGACGGCCCCTATGGCTACACCTTC. This gives the protein CASSQDQGDGPYGYTF.

The table lists this clonotype with a few counts. This chain uses TRBV20-1 with TRBJ2-4, with TRBD2 as a possible D gene (6 bases). This CDR3 has 10 amino acids. Per germline, CDR1 DFQATT and CDR2 SNEGSKA (reference sequence). Trimming left V 5 bases short and J 8 bases short, with 7 bases between. The CDR3: CSAPGDIQYF. As DNA, the CDR3 is TGCAGTGCTCCGGGGGACATTCAGTACTTC.

V usage is TRBV20-1 and J usage is TRBJ2-1; D unresolved. There are 13 residues in the CDR3. CDR1 is DFQATT and CDR2 is SNEGSKA in the germline V gene (reference sequence). V was trimmed by 3 bases and J by 3 bases, leaving 9 bases between them. The CDR3 loop is CSARWENYNEQFF. DNA of the CDR3: TGCAGTGCTAGGTGGGAAAACTACAATGAGCAGTTCTTC.

CDR3 protein: CASSLEGRGSTEAFF. CDR3 DNA: TGTGCCAGCAGCTTAGAGGGCCGGGGATCAACTGAAGCTTTCTTT. The V call is TRBV7-9, the J call TRBJ1-1; no clear D gene. V was clipped by 1 base and J by 5 bases, with 14 bases between them. This CDR3 is 15 amino acids long. From germline, CDR1 is SEHNR and CDR2 FQNEAQ (reference sequence).